This TCR beta chain comes out of a study of CD4 T cells in relation to SARS-CoV-2 and coronaviruses. About the study: TCR beta CDR3s were sequenced after roughly 10-day antigen culture of PBMCs.

For around 11 days, 85,000 to 100,000 sorted CD4+ cells grew with T cell-depleted PBMCs and CEF. Germline CDR1 SGHTA, CDR2 FQGNSA. This CDR3 spans 13 amino acids. Trimming shortened V by 1 base and J by 8 bases, and 6 bases separated the two germline ends. Produced via immunoSEQ multiplex PCR; TCRdb's table is partial and in-frame only. The sample shows about 36,000 clones, about 80% of them seen only once. On this clone: Its cognate antigen is unknown.

This TCR was sampled from an adult with COVID-19. This chain uses TRBV7-2 with TRBJ1-6; D remains ambiguous. The sequencing sample was made of memory CD4+ T cells from PBMCs, cultured in vitro. CDR3 bases: TGTGCCAGCAGCTTAGGGCTTGATTCACCCCTCCACTTT. Amino acid sequence: CASSLGLDSPLHF.